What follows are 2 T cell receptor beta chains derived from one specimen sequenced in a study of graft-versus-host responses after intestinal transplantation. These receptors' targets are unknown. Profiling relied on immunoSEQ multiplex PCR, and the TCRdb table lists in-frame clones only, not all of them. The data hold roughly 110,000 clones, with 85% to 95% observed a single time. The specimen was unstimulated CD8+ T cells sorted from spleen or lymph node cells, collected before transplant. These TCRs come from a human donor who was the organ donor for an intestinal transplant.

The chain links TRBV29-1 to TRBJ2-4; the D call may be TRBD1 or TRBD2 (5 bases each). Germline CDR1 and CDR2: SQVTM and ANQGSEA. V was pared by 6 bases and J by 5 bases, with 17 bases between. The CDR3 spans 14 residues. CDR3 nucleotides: TGCAGCGTGGATGGGGGAAGTGGGGAAAACATTCAGTACTTC. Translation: CSVDGGSGENIQYF.

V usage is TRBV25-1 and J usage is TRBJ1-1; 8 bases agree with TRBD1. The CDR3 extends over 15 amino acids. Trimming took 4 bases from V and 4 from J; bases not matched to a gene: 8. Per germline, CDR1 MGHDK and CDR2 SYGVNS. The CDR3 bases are TGTGCCAGCAGTGGTACAGGGGGGAGGAGCACTGAAGCTTTCTTT. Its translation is CASSGTGGRSTEAFF.